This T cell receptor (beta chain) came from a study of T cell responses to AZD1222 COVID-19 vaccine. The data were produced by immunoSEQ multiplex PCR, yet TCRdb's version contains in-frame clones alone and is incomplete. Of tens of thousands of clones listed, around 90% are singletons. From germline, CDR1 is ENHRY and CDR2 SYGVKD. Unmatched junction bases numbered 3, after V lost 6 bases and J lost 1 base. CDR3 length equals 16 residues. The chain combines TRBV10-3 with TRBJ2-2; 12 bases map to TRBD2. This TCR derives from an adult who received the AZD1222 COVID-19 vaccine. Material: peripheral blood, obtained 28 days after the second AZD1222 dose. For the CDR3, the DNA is TGTGCCATCAGCCAACTAGCGGGAGGGAACACCGGGGAGCTGTTTTTT. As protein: CAISQLAGGNTGELFF.